What follows are 12 T cell receptor beta chains derived from one specimen sequenced in a study of spatial heterogeneity in lung cancer. Regarding time point: blood at routine non-recurrence follow-up after resection. Tumor, nontumor lung or frozen PBMC supplied whole RNA that was sequenced unsorted. Using its own MiXCR run on the 5' RACE reads, TCRdb lists one record per CDR3 protein. The table has 51,000 or so distinct CDR3 sequences, around 7.7% seen once. The specimen was PBMCs, collected at follow-up. The source of these receptors is a female donor with early-stage non-small cell lung cancer.

This clonotype was counted at least ten times. The genes are TRBV7-9 and TRBJ1-6; no definite D call. Per germline, CDR1 SEHNR and CDR2 FQNEAQ (reference sequence). The CDR3 is made up of 15 amino acids. Trimming removed 3 bases at V and 0 bases at J, with 6 bases between. In DNA, the CDR3 is TGTGCCAGCAGCTTCGAGAGCTCCTATAATTCACCCCTCCACTTT. Its translation: CASSFESSYNSPLHF. Based on the CDR3 plus reference TRBV7-9 and TRBJ1-6, the full variable domain is DTGVSQNPRHKITKRGQNVTFRCDPISEHNRLYWYRQTLGQGPEFLTYFQNEAQLEKSRLLSDRFSAERPKGSFSTLEIQRTEQGDSAMYLCASSFESSYNSPLHFGNGTRLTVT.

The chain has TRBV11-2 and TRBJ1-1, with 11 bases lining up with TRBD1. Trimming at V came to 5 bases and at J to 5 bases, leaving 7 bases not matched to a gene. The CDR3 sequence is 15 residues long. CDR1 SGHAT and CDR2 FQNNGV come from the germline V gene. The CDR3 coding sequence is TGTGCCAGCAGCGGCAGGGACAGGGGGAGGACTGAAGCTTTCTTT. This translates into CASSGRDRGRTEAFF.

This clonotype was recorded many times. V gene TRBV7-2 combines with J gene TRBJ2-1; D gene ambiguous. The CDR3 has 13 amino acids. Trimming removed 2 bases at V and 6 bases at J, with 8 bases between. In germline, CDR1 is SGHTA, CDR2 FQGNSA. DNA for the CDR3: TGTGCCAGCAGCTTAAACGGTGGCAATGAGCAGTTCTTC. Its protein product is CASSLNGGNEQFF.

The chain recombines TRBV20-1 with TRBJ2-1, with TRBD1 as a possible D gene (5 bases). Germline V lookup: CDR1 DFQATT, CDR2 SNEGSKA (reference sequence). V shed 4 bases and J shed 1 base, with 20 bases lying between them. This CDR3 comprises 17 residues. The CDR3 sequence is CSAINPEKQGSYNEQFF. The CDR3, as DNA: TGCAGTGCTATTAATCCTGAGAAGCAGGGTTCCTACAATGAGCAGTTCTTC.

This clonotype has ten or more counts. The chain couples TRBV7-2 to TRBJ2-5; weak D call: TRBD2 (5 bases). The CDR3 spans 12 residues. The V and J ends lost 1 base and 10 bases respectively, with 10 bases between them. Germline V gene sequence: CDR1 SGHTA, CDR2 FQGNSA. CDR3 nucleotides: TGTGCCAGCAGCTTAGAGGCCGGGGTCCAGTACTTC. It translates to CASSLEAGVQYF.

This clonotype was observed many times. The V gene is TRBV14, the J gene TRBJ2-2; either TRBD1 or TRBD2 may fit D (5 bases each). V dropped 6 bases and J dropped 2 bases, with 13 bases sitting between them. The CDR3 spans 15 residues. Germline V gives CDR1 SGHDN, CDR2 FVKESK. DNA for the CDR3: TGTGCCAGCAGTCTACGGGGCGTAAACACCGGGGAGCTGTTTTTT. Its translation is CASSLRGVNTGELFF. Variable domain in full (rest from reference TRBV14 and TRBJ2-2): EAGVTQFPSHSVIEKGQTVTLRCDPISGHDNLYWYRRVMGKEIKFLLHFVKESKQDESGMPNNRFLAERTGGTYSTLKVQPAELEDSGVYFCASSLRGVNTGELFFGEGSRLTVL.

The rearrangement joins TRBV11-2 to TRBJ2-3; 7 bases are shared with TRBD2. V dropped 5 bases and J dropped 6; count of bases not matched to a gene: 8. The germline gives CDR1 SGHAT, CDR2 FQNNGV. The CDR3 totals 14 residues. CDR3 nucleotides: TGTGCCAGCAGCCAGCAGTATAGCGGGGATACGCAGTATTTT. It is translated as CASSQQYSGDTQYF.

This clonotype showed up just a few times. V is TRBV7-2 and J is TRBJ2-2, with 9 bases matching TRBD1. Germline V gives CDR1 SGHTA, CDR2 FQGNSA. This CDR3 is built from 16 residues. J lost 2 bases, V lost 1 base, and 2 bases had no gene match. The DNA for the CDR3 is TGTGCCAGCAGCTTAGGGGGACAGGGTAACACCGGGGAGCTGTTTTTT. As protein: CASSLGGQGNTGELFF.

This clonotype occurred a few times. The chain recombines TRBV7-9 with TRBJ2-2; 7 bases are a match to TRBD1. J gave up 4 bases and V 6 bases, and 8 bases lay outside the gene matches. Germline lookup yields CDR1 SEHNR and CDR2 FQNEAQ (reference sequence). The CDR3 runs 15 residues. The CDR3 here is CASSPVAGGTGELFF. The CDR3 nucleotides are TGTGCCAGCAGTCCCGTGGCAGGGGGCACCGGGGAGCTGTTTTTT. The whole variable domain, filled in from reference TRBV7-9 and TRBJ2-2, reads DTGVSQNPRHKITKRGQNVTFRCDPISEHNRLYWYRQTLGQGPEFLTYFQNEAQLEKSRLLSDRFSAERPKGSFSTLEIQRTEQGDSAMYLCASSPVAGGTGELFFGEGSRLTVL.

This clonotype has ten or more counts. V usage is TRBV12-3 or TRBV12-4 and J usage is TRBJ1-4; D gene ambiguous. V lost 6 bases and J 4 bases, leaving 9 bases between the germline ends. This CDR3 region has 13 residues. CDR3 amino acids: CASSLQYNEKLFF. The CDR3, as DNA: TGTGCCAGCAGCTTACAGTATAATGAAAAACTGTTTTTT.

The chain carries TRBV20-1 and TRBJ1-1; no reliable D call. The CDR3 has 12 amino acids. Germline CDR1 and CDR2: DFQATT and SNEGSKA (reference sequence). Deletions cut 4 bases from V and 2 bases from J, with 8 bases between. The CDR3 bases are TGCAGTGCTACCACGGCTAACACTGAAGCTTTCTTT. It encodes CSATTANTEAFF.

This clonotype appeared many times. The chain recombines TRBV4-1 with TRBJ1-1, with unresolved D. The CDR3 totals 16 residues. Per the germline V gene, CDR1 is MGHRA and CDR2 is YSYEKL. V dropped 2 bases and J dropped 1 base, with 14 bases sitting between them. CDR3 sequence: CASSQSWEGRNTEAFF. In DNA, the CDR3 is TGCGCCAGCAGCCAAAGCTGGGAGGGTCGGAACACTGAAGCTTTCTTT.